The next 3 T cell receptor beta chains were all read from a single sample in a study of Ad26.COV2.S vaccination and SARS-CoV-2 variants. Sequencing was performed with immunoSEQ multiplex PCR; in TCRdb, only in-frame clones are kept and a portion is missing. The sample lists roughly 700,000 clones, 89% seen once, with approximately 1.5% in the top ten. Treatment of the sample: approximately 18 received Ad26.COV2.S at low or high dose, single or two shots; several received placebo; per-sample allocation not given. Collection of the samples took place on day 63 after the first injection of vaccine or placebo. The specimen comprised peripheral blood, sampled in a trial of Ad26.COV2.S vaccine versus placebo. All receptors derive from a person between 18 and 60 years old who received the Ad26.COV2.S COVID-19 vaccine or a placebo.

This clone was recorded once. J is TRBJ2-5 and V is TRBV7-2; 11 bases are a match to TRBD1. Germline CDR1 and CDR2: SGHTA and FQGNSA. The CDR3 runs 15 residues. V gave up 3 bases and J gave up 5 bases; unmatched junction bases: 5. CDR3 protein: CASSLGGQGVETQYF. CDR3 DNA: TGTGCCAGCAGCTTGGGGGGACAGGGGGTCGAGACCCAGTACTTC.

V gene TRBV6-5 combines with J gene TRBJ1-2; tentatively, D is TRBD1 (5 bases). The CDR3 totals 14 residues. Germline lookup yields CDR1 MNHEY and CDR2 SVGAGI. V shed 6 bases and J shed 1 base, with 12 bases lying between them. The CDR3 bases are TGTGCCAGCAGAATGGTGGGGCTTAACTATGGCTACACCTTC. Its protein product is CASRMVGLNYGYTF.

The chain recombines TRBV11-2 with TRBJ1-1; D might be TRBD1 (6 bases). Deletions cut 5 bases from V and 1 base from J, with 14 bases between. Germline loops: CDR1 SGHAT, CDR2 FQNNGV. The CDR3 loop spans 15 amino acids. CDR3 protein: CASSPYRDWNTEAFF. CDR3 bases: TGTGCCAGCAGCCCCTACAGGGACTGGAACACTGAAGCTTTCTTT.